This T cell receptor beta chain emerged from a study of response to subunit inactivated influenza vaccine. Study-level findings and limits: Authors suggested each seasonal flu vaccination may recruit only limited numbers of new T cells.

MiXCR, run by TCRdb on the RT-PCR reads, gives a single entry per CDR3 protein. Of hundreds of thousands of distinct CDR3 sequences listed, approximately 12% are singletons. About this clonotype itself: What it recognizes is unknown.

V dropped 4 bases and J dropped 6; count of bases not matched to a gene: 11. Germline CDR1 and CDR2: DFQATT and SNEGSKA (reference sequence). The CDR3 extends over 16 amino acids. The sequenced sample was PBMCs from blood, obtained on the day of vaccination. The clonotype was recovered from a man in his fifties who received an inactivated influenza vaccine. V is TRBV20-1 and J is TRBJ2-1; 11 bases agree with TRBD2. For the CDR3, the DNA is TGCAGTGCTACCCCTCCGGCTAGCGGGAGGTCCAATGAGCAGTTCTTC. Translation: CSATPPASGRSNEQFF.